This is a list of T cell receptor beta chains from one sample in a study of shared clonotypes between healthy human individuals. The repertoire was sequenced with immunoSEQ multiplex PCR; TCRdb's copy has only in-frame clones and lacks some. The sample contains about 100,000 clones, about 70% of which appear only once. The source material was memory CD8+ T cells sorted from blood. These receptors were collected from a woman in her twenties or thirties in good health. Both conserved end residues are part of each CDR3.

v_call cdr3_aa
TRBV4-1 CASSQDMGQGVNEQFF
TRBV6-5 CASSPFRDSSYEQYF
TRBV28 CASGTTGGHHEQYF
TRBV5-4 CASSSPTSGREETQYF
TRBV4-1 CASSHGHGTSGTSGGELFF
TRBV7-3 CASSGRKHQPQHF
TRBV7-9 CASSLVWREGSYEQYF
TRBV19 CASSIVRVREDTEAFF
TRBV23-1 CASKAGGSTYEQYF
TRBV6-1 CASSVAANQPQHF
TRBV27 CASSFMVAGSSEQFF
TRBV6-5 CASRAGTGGYEQYF
TRBV27 CASSPGTSGTYEQYF
TRBV27 CASSAGTGGKDGYTF
TRBV29-1 CSVSGENTEAFF
TRBV13 CASSQVAGGYEQYF
TRBV7-4 CASSPRQGPTNEQFF
TRBV6-5 CASSYLAGGLNTEAFF
TRBV2 CASSEGPNYGYTF
TRBV6-5 CASSYIHSGANVLTF
TRBV7-8 CASSSGRGTAPYEQYF
TRBV5-1 CASSPGLNTDTQYF
TRBV11-3 CASSLGAASFNEQYF
TRBV5-1 CASREDFHEQYF
TRBV19 CASSPGPLSYEQYF
TRBV29-1 CSVTGTDTFRHGYTF
TRBV2 CASTLQWDPSSDTQYF
TRBV7-9 CASSPRGGSAYNEQFF
TRBV19 CASTETGSYTDTQYF
TRBV18 CASSPGGDSGNTIYF
TRBV7-8 CASSLPGYEQYF
TRBV15 CATSGGMNTEAFF
TRBV5-1 CASSFTGIVGELFF
TRBV30 CAWSIGTSGYNEQFF
TRBV19 CASSIWTGSNYGYTF